These 24 T cell receptor beta chains came from one sample sequenced in a study of blood T cell repertoires in COVID-19. Sequenced by immunoSEQ multiplex PCR; TCRdb stores in-frame clones only, minus some. The sample records 250,000 to 350,000 clones, about nine tenths being singletons. What was sequenced was peripheral blood. These receptors were obtained from a woman aged 25 to 45 with COVID-19, enrolled during active disease.

The chain recombines TRBV5-8 with TRBJ2-5; weak D call: TRBD1 (6 bases). This CDR3 spans 15 amino acids. The V gene lost 3 bases and the J gene lost 14 bases, with 26 bases spanning the gap. Germline CDR1 and CDR2: SGHTS and YDEGEE. The CDR3 DNA is TGTGCCAGCAGCTGGAAACAGGGCCAAGAGACCCAGTATTACTTC. Encoded protein: CASSWKQGQETQYYF.

This clone was seen just once. The rearrangement uses TRBV18 and TRBJ2-4; TRBD1 matches at 9 bases. The germline V gene has CDR1 KGHSH and CDR2 LQKENI. The CDR3 length is 17 residues. With 4 bases clipped from V and 6 bases from J, the junction kept 13 bases outside the gene matches. The CDR3 sequence: CASSLTTGTGSPNIQYF. The CDR3 DNA is TGTGCCAGCTCACTAACTACCGGGACAGGGAGCCCAAACATTCAGTACTTC.

This chain uses TRBV28 with TRBJ1-1; 10 nucleotides align to TRBD1. The V gene's germline CDR1 is MDHEN and CDR2 SYDVKM. This CDR3 contains 16 residues. J gave up 7 bases and V 4 bases, and 12 bases lay outside the gene matches. DNA for the CDR3: TGTGCCAGCAGTTCGACAGGGGGCGTCCCCCGGGGTGAAGCTTTCTTT. It codes for CASSSTGGVPRGEAFF.

V is TRBV19 and J is TRBJ1-5; D not resolved. The V end lost 7 bases, the J end lost 0 bases, and 13 bases lay between the germline ends. Germline V gene data show CDR1 as LNHDA and CDR2 as SQIVND (reference sequence). The CDR3 is made up of 15 amino acids. CDR3 in amino acids: CASNRGSISNQPQHF. The CDR3 nucleotides read TGTGCCAGTAATCGGGGTTCGATTAGCAATCAGCCCCAGCATTTT.

The rearrangement uses TRBV6-2 or TRBV6-3 and TRBJ2-1; 14 nucleotides match TRBD2. Looked up from germline, CDR1 is MNHEY and CDR2 is SVGEGT. The CDR3 sequence is 18 residues long. Trimming took 2 bases from V and 4 from J; bases not matched to a gene: 7. This CDR3 reads CASSYEGLAGERYNEQFF. CDR3 bases: TGTGCCAGCAGTTACGAGGGACTAGCGGGAGAAAGGTACAATGAGCAGTTCTTC.

The V and J genes are TRBV3-1 (or the pseudogene TRBV3-2) and TRBJ1-1, with a tentative D call TRBD1 (5 bases). Germline V gives CDR1 LGHDT, CDR2 YNNKEL (reference sequence). V lost 4 bases to trimming and J lost 1 base, with 19 bases between them. The CDR3 extends over 17 amino acids. The CDR3 DNA reads TGTGCCAGCAGCCTTCTCTGGGGGGATGGTGAGAACACTGAAGCTTTCTTT. Protein product: CASSLLWGDGENTEAFF.

This sequence joins TRBV28 and TRBJ2-2; D ambiguous. V was clipped by 6 bases and J by 5 bases, with 7 bases between them. This CDR3 comprises 12 residues. Germline V gene sequence: CDR1 MDHEN, CDR2 SYDVKM. CDR3 protein: CASRSNTGELFF. The CDR3 bases are TGTGCCAGCAGATCAAATACCGGGGAGCTGTTTTTT.

V is TRBV24-1 and J is TRBJ2-7; TRBD1 matches at 10 bases. This CDR3 region has 15 residues. V gave up 4 bases and J gave up 5 bases; unmatched junction bases: 7. From germline, CDR1 is KGHDR and CDR2 SFDVKD. CDR3 coding DNA: TGTGCCACCAGTGAATCCGGGACAGGGGCCCACGAGCAGTACTTC. It codes for CATSESGTGAHEQYF.

This chain links TRBV2 with TRBJ1-2; 9 bases map to TRBD1. CDR1 is SNHLY and CDR2 is FYNNEI in the germline V gene. The CDR3 contains 13 residues. The junction had 6 bases not matched to a gene; V was cut back by 10 bases and J by 3 bases. DNA of the CDR3: TGTGCCATGGGGGGGACAGGGTACTATGGCTACACCTTC. Translating gives CAMGGTGYYGYTF.

The V and J genes are TRBV4-1 and TRBJ1-1; TRBD1 is a possible D gene (6 bases). The CDR3 loop spans 18 amino acids. The V end was cut by 0 bases, the J end by 4 bases, with 21 bases between. CDR1 MGHRA and CDR2 YSYEKL come from the germline V gene. CDR3 sequence reads: CASSQDRLGGALRTEAFF. The CDR3 coding sequence is TGCGCCAGCAGCCAAGATCGCTTGGGGGGGGCGCTCCGCACTGAAGCTTTCTTT.

The chain links TRBV2 to TRBJ2-2, with 9 bases matching TRBD2. Germline assignment: CDR1 SNHLY and CDR2 FYNNEI. The CDR3 covers 16 residues. Unmatched junction bases numbered 11, after V lost 6 bases and J lost 6 bases. CDR3 bases: TGTGCCAGCAGGAGAGGGGGACTAGCCGGTTCCGGGGAGCTGTTTTTT. Translating it yields CASRRGGLAGSGELFF. The variable domain in full, with the rest retrieved from reference TRBV2 and TRBJ2-2, is EPEVTQTPSHQVTQMGQEVILRCVPISNHLYFYWYRQILGQKVEFLVSFYNNEISEKSEIFDDQFSVERPDGSNFTLKIRSTKLEDSAMYFCASRRGGLAGSGELFFGEGSRLTVL.

The J gene is TRBJ2-3, the V gene TRBV19; D gene uncertain. This CDR3 comprises 13 residues. CDR1 is LNHDA and CDR2 is SQIVND in the germline V gene (reference sequence). Trimming took 6 bases from V and 0 from J, leaving 7 bases between them. The CDR3 nucleotides read TGTGCCAGTAGCGATACTAGCACAGATACGCAGTATTTT. Its translation: CASSDTSTDTQYF.

V and J are TRBV10-3 and TRBJ1-2; the D is unclear. The CDR3 sequence is 14 residues long. Between the trimmed V and J ends, which lost 5 bases and 0 bases, there was a span of 10 bases. The germline gives CDR1 ENHRY, CDR2 SYGVKD. The CDR3 region has the DNA TGTGCCATCAGTTCCCTGCGCGCTAACTATGGCTACACCTTC. It yields the protein CAISSLRANYGYTF.

The V call is TRBV19, the J call TRBJ2-3, with TRBD1 as a possible D gene (6 bases). Germline V lookup: CDR1 LNHDA, CDR2 SQIVND (reference sequence). Trimming left V 4 bases short and J 3 bases short, with 17 bases between. The CDR3 runs 16 residues. CDR3 sequence reads: CASSTLTGLGTDTQYF. Here the CDR3 DNA reads TGTGCCAGTAGTACCCTGACAGGTTTGGGTACAGATACGCAGTATTTT.

The CDR3 DNA follows: TGTGCCAGCAGCGCGACTAGCGGGAGGGCGAATGAGCAGTTCTTC. It yields the protein CASSATSGRANEQFF. The chain is built from TRBV9 and TRBJ2-1; 14 nucleotides agree with TRBD2. This CDR3 has 15 amino acids. Germline assignment: CDR1 SGDLS and CDR2 YYNGEE. Germline trimming cut 3 bases from V and 7 bases from J; bases unmatched to any gene: 3.

The J gene is TRBJ1-2, the V gene TRBV10-3; TRBD1 might be the D (6 bases). There are 13 residues in the CDR3. CDR1 and CDR2 (germline): ENHRY, SYGVKD. V gave up 6 bases and J gave up 3 bases, with 11 bases separating them. CDR3 residues: CAISPRTDYGYTF. CDR3 sequence (DNA): TGTGCCATCAGCCCGCGGACAGACTATGGCTACACCTTC.

The table lists this clone with a few counts. The same CDR3 also results from other DNA sequences found in this sample. The CDR3 region is CASSLGGLYEQYF. CDR3 DNA sequence: TGTGCCAGCAGTTTGGGCGGGCTCTACGAGCAGTACTTC. The chain uses TRBV6-5 and TRBJ2-7; weak D call: TRBD2 (5 bases). Germline loops: CDR1 MNHEY, CDR2 SVGAGI. V was cut by 4 bases and J by 3 bases, with 10 bases left in between. The CDR3 length is 13 residues.

The J gene is TRBJ2-2, the V gene TRBV7-2; 7 bases fit TRBD1. Per the germline V gene, CDR1 is SGHTA and CDR2 is FQGNSA. The CDR3 has 16 amino acids. V shed 3 bases and J 5 bases; nucleotides not matched to a gene: 9. CDR3 nucleotide sequence: TGTGCCAGCAGCTTCAACAGGGGCCGGGCAACCGGGGAGCTGTTTTTT. It encodes CASSFNRGRATGELFF.

The CDR3 DNA sequence: TGTGCCTGGAGTGTAAGGACAGGGGGCGAAAAACTGTTTTTT. Translating gives CAWSVRTGGEKLFF. This chain uses TRBV30 with TRBJ1-4; 11 bases are a match to TRBD1. After removal of 0 bases from V and 8 bases from J, the junction contained 2 bases not matched to a gene. Germline values: CDR1 GTSNPN, CDR2 SVGIG (reference sequence). The CDR3 sequence is 14 residues long.

The genes are TRBV2 and TRBJ1-2; tentative D call: TRBD1 (5 bases). The CDR3 has 13 amino acids. Per germline, CDR1 SNHLY and CDR2 FYNNEI. Trimming left V 3 bases short and J 4 bases short, with 9 bases between. For the CDR3, the DNA is TGTGCCAGCAGTGATCAGGGAATCTATGGCTACACCTTC. Translation: CASSDQGIYGYTF.

The J gene is TRBJ1-2, the V gene TRBV7-2; D may be TRBD1 (6 bases). V was trimmed by 5 bases and J by 0 bases, leaving 16 bases between them. Germline V gene lookup returns CDR1 SGHTA and CDR2 FQGNSA. The CDR3 length is 16 residues. CDR3 sequence (DNA): TGTGCCAGCAGCACACTCCCCGGGACAACTAACTATGGCTACACCTTC. This encodes CASSTLPGTTNYGYTF.

The V call is TRBV6-6, the J call TRBJ1-6; D remains unclear. This CDR3 has 17 amino acids. The germline CDR1 and CDR2 sequences are MNHNY and SVGAGI (reference sequence). Trimming took off 6 bases at V and 4 bases at J, with 19 bases between the two ends. In nucleotides, the CDR3 is TGTGCCAGCAGCCGACAATCGAGTTCTCCATATAATTCACCCCTCCACTTT. The encoded protein is CASSRQSSSPYNSPLHF.

The CDR3 nucleotides read TGCAGCGCTCCTCTTGGGACTAGCCTTCATGAGCAGTTCTTC. This encodes CSAPLGTSLHEQFF. The J gene is TRBJ2-1, the V gene TRBV29-1, with 9 bases fitting TRBD2. This CDR3 has 14 residues. J was trimmed by 8 bases and V by 7 bases; bases with no gene match: 12. CDR1 is SQVTM and CDR2 is ANQGSEA in the germline V gene.

This chain links TRBV20-1 with TRBJ2-3; TRBD2 matches at 12 bases. V was pared by 3 bases and J by 7 bases, with 5 bases of the junction left unmatched. Germline loops: CDR1 DFQATT, CDR2 SNEGSKA (reference sequence). This CDR3 has 14 amino acids. The CDR3 bases are TGCAGTGCTAGTACCGGGACTAGCGGGCATACGCAGTATTTT. Protein: CSASTGTSGHTQYF.